One sample yielded the 18 T cell receptor beta chains listed below, sequenced in a study of cytomegalovirus exposure and HLA in healthy donors. With 60 Vbeta and 13 Jbeta primers, the PCR was carried out. Produced via immunoSEQ multiplex PCR; TCRdb's table is partial and in-frame only. The table lists a few hundred thousand clones, approximately 81% of them singletons. Sequenced: PBMCs. The receptor set was obtained from a man younger than 45 in good health and CMV-seronegative.

This clone was detected only a few times. The chain employs TRBV29-1 and TRBJ2-1; D gene unclear. CDR3 length: 13 residues. CDR1 is SQVTM and CDR2 is ANQGSEA in the germline V gene. The V gene lost 7 bases and the J gene lost 3 bases, with 13 bases spanning the gap. CDR3 DNA: TGCAGCGCCCGGAGCAGCAACTACAATGAGCAGTTCTTC. Protein sequence: CSARSSNYNEQFF.

CDR3 bases: TGTGCCAGCAGTTACTCGGGGACAGGCAACACTGAAGCTTTCTTT. The encoded protein is CASSYSGTGNTEAFF. The V gene is TRBV6-5, the J gene TRBJ1-1; TRBD1 aligns across 8 bases. CDR1 and CDR2 (germline): MNHEY, SVGAGI. V shed 0 bases and J 2 bases; nucleotides not matched to a gene: 2. The length of the CDR3 is 15 residues.

The chain has TRBV2 and TRBJ2-1; possible D gene TRBD2, 6 bases. Germline V gene lookup returns CDR1 SNHLY and CDR2 FYNNEI. The CDR3 runs to 18 residues. V lost 5 bases and J lost 5, with 25 bases in between. In DNA, the CDR3 is TGTGCCAGCAGTAATACGGGATCGGGACTCCCGGCCCACAATGAGCAGTTCTTC. Translated, it gives CASSNTGSGLPAHNEQFF.

V and J are TRBV5-5 and TRBJ2-5; D might be TRBD1 (6 bases). V dropped 4 bases and J dropped 7 bases, with 17 bases sitting between them. CDR1 is SGHKS and CDR2 is YYEKEE in the germline V gene (reference sequence). This CDR3 has 14 residues. As DNA, the CDR3 is TGTGCCAGCAGCCCCGGACAGCTGTTGGGGACCCAGTACTTC. Protein product: CASSPGQLLGTQYF.

This chain links TRBV5-4 with TRBJ2-5; 8 bases fit TRBD1. Per the germline V gene, CDR1 is SGHNT and CDR2 is YYREEE (reference sequence). This CDR3 spans 13 amino acids. V shed 4 bases, J shed 4 bases, and the junction held 3 bases outside the gene matches. Here the CDR3 reads CASSRTGLETQYF. In nucleotides, the CDR3 is TGTGCCAGCAGCAGGACAGGGTTAGAGACCCAGTACTTC.

The gene calls are TRBV7-3 and TRBJ1-1, with 8 nucleotides matching TRBD1. From germline, CDR1 is SGHTA and CDR2 FQGTGA. V dropped 5 bases and J dropped 1; count of bases not matched to a gene: 3. This CDR3 contains 14 residues. CDR3: CASSRQGSNTEAFF. The CDR3 DNA reads as TGTGCCAGCAGCCGACAGGGGTCGAACACTGAAGCTTTCTTT.

This clone was seen a handful of times. This rearrangement joins TRBV4-3 to TRBJ2-3; TRBD1 might be the D (5 bases). Germline V gives CDR1 LGHNA, CDR2 YSLEER. V lost 2 bases to trimming and J lost 4 bases, with 13 bases between them. This CDR3 is 15 amino acids long. CDR3 DNA: TGCGCCAGCAGCCAACAGGGTTTAACGGCAGATACGCAGTATTTT. Translated: CASSQQGLTADTQYF.

The gene calls are TRBV4-1 and TRBJ2-7, with D hard to call. V gave up 0 bases and J gave up 5 bases, with 11 bases separating them. Germline V CDR1 and CDR2: MGHRA, YSYEKL. The CDR3 is made up of 14 amino acids. The CDR3 DNA reads as TGCGCCAGCAGCCAAGAGAGGTCTGGTAACGAGCAGTACTTC. This codes for CASSQERSGNEQYF.

The V call is TRBV14, the J call TRBJ2-5, with D perhaps TRBD1 (6 bases). V was shortened by 3 bases and J by 11 bases, with 25 bases between the two germline ends. The CDR3 length is 16 residues. CDR1 and CDR2 (germline): SGHDN, FVKESK. CDR3 region: CASSQDLGTLAREQYF. For the CDR3, the DNA is TGTGCCAGCAGCCAGGACTTAGGGACACTCGCTAGAGAGCAGTACTTC.

This chain joins TRBV7-2 and TRBJ2-7; perhaps TRBD2 as D (6 bases). Per the germline V gene, CDR1 is SGHTA and CDR2 is FQGNSA. V was cut by 4 bases and J by 6 bases, with 13 bases left in between. The CDR3 covers 13 residues. The CDR3 sequence is CASSSQEGLEQYF. The CDR3 bases are TGTGCCAGCAGCTCCCAGGAGGGCCTCGAGCAGTACTTC.

V usage is TRBV7-2 and J usage is TRBJ2-7; 9 bases are shared with TRBD1. Trimming cost V 4 bases and J 4 bases; bases outside gene matches: 5. This CDR3 region has 14 residues. Germline lookup yields CDR1 SGHTA and CDR2 FQGNSA. CDR3 bases: TGTGCCAGCAGCTCGAGGACAGGGGTATACGAGCAGTACTTC. It specifies CASSSRTGVYEQYF.

The chain combines TRBV9 with TRBJ1-2; 9 nucleotides agree with TRBD1. CDR1 and CDR2 from the germline V gene are SGDLS and YYNGEE. This CDR3 comprises 17 residues. V lost 0 bases and J lost 4; bases outside the gene matches: 10. This CDR3 is CASSVDSAGTGSYGYTF. The CDR3 bases are TGTGCCAGCAGCGTAGATTCGGCTGGGACAGGGAGCTATGGCTACACCTTC. Full variable domain (rest looked up from reference TRBV9 and TRBJ1-2): DSGVTQTPKHLITATGQRVTLRCSPRSGDLSVYWYQQSLDQGLQFLIQYYNGEERAKGNILERFSAQQFPDLHSELNLSSLELGDSALYFCASSVDSAGTGSYGYTFGSGTRLTVV.

This chain links TRBV4-1 with TRBJ1-2; possible D gene TRBD1, 5 bases. This CDR3 region has 16 residues. Trimming took off 3 bases at V and 4 bases at J, with 18 bases between the two ends. Germline values: CDR1 MGHRA, CDR2 YSYEKL. As DNA, the CDR3 is TGCGCCAGCAGCCATAACGATCGGCCCCAGGGCTATGGCTACACCTTC. It codes for CASSHNDRPQGYGYTF.

This clone occurred once. This chain uses TRBV7-2 with TRBJ2-5; 8 bases match TRBD1. Germline V gene lookup returns CDR1 SGHTA and CDR2 FQGNSA. J lost 4 bases, V lost 3 bases, and 7 bases had no gene match. CDR3 length equals 15 residues. CDR3 protein: CASSFQGASGETQYF. The DNA of the CDR3 is TGTGCCAGCAGCTTCCAGGGGGCGAGTGGAGAGACCCAGTACTTC.

Of note for this clone: The CDR3 does not end in the conserved phenylalanine or tryptophan, so this is likely a read error. This chain joins TRBV19 and TRBJ1-6; TRBD1 aligns across 9 bases. Germline V lookup: CDR1 LNHDA, CDR2 SQIVND (reference sequence). V trimming: 6 bases; J trimming: 6 bases; junction bases outside the gene matches: 3. The CDR3 totals 14 residues. In DNA form, the CDR3 reads TGTGCCAGTAGAAGGGACAGGGCTAATTCACCCCTCCACCTT. As protein: CASRRDRANSPLHL.

V is TRBV7-9 and J is TRBJ1-4; D may be TRBD1 (5 bases). V was trimmed by 10 bases and J by 6 bases, leaving 18 bases between them. CDR1 and CDR2 from the germline V gene are SEHNR and FQNEAQ (reference sequence). The CDR3 runs 14 residues. CDR3 sequence: CATRPIGEDEKLFF. As DNA, the CDR3 is TGTGCCACCCGGCCGATAGGGGAGGATGAAAAACTGTTTTTT.

The chain joins TRBV4-1 to TRBJ1-6; the D is unclear. Trimming took 1 base from V and 7 from J, leaving 5 bases between them. Germline V gene sequence: CDR1 MGHRA, CDR2 YSYEKL. CDR3 length equals 13 residues. As DNA, the CDR3 is TGCGCCAGCAGCCAAGGCGGGAATTCACCCCTCCACTTT. This encodes CASSQGGNSPLHF.

V gene TRBV28 combines with J gene TRBJ2-4; TRBD1 is a possible D gene (6 bases). V lost 4 bases and J 0 bases, leaving 13 bases between the germline ends. The CDR3 is 16 residues long. CDR1 MDHEN and CDR2 SYDVKM come from the germline V gene. The CDR3 loop is CASSSPGQLAKNIQYF. The CDR3 DNA follows: TGTGCCAGCAGTTCACCGGGACAACTAGCCAAAAACATTCAGTACTTC.